This T cell receptor beta chain was obtained from a study of blood T cell repertoires in COVID-19. Whole-study context: Sources were T cells, B-cell-depleted T cells, or PBMCs; the material itself was cDNA or gDNA.

Measured with immunoSEQ multiplex PCR; TCRdb has only the in-frame clones, and not every one. Of about 120,000 clones in the sample, almost 90% were seen once. The germline CDR1 and CDR2 sequences are LNHDA and SQIVND (reference sequence). The CDR3 is 14 residues long. With V trimmed by 5 bases and J by 1 base, 3 bases remained unmatched. The gene calls are TRBV19 and TRBJ1-1, with TRBD1 matching 8 bases. Sequencing input: peripheral blood. The receptor's source is a woman aged 55-70 years with COVID-19, enrolled during active disease. CDR3 bases: TGTGCCAGTAGTCCACAGGGGGGGAACACTGAAGCTTTCTTT. This codes for CASSPQGGNTEAFF.